The source of this T cell receptor beta chain is a study of T-cell reconstitution after alpha-beta-depleted transplantation in children. Unique molecular identifiers were incorporated into the prepared TCRbeta library. TCRdb analysed the PCR reads with MiXCR anew, one entry per CDR3 protein. The data contain about 600,000 distinct CDR3 sequences, about 10% of them singletons. This clonotype showed up many times. Trimming removed 5 bases from V and 2 bases from J; junction bases left unmatched: 4. The CDR3 extends over 15 amino acids. Germline loops: CDR1 MNHNS, CDR2 SASEGT. This specimen consisted of PBMCs from the stem cell graft donor, obtained from the stem cell graft. The sequence came from a human donor who donated a stem cell graft to a child with acute myeloid leukemia. This rearrangement joins TRBV6-1 to TRBJ2-2, with TRBD1 matching over 8 bases. This chain's CDR3 is CASSWDRLNTGELFF. The CDR3 DNA follows: TGTGCCAGCAGTTGGGACAGGCTCAACACCGGGGAGCTGTTTTTT.